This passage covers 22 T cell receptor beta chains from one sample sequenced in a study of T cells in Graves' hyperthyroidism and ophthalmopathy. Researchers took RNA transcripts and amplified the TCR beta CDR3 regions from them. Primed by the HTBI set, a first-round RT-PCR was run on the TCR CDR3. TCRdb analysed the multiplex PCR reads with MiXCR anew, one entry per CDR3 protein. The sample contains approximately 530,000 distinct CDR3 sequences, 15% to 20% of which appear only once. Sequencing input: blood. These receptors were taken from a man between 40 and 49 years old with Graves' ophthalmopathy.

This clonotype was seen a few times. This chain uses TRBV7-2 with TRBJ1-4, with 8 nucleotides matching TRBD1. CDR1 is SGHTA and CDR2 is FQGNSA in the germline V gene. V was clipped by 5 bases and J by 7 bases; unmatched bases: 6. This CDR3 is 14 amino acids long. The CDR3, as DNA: TGTGCCAGCAGCCGGCGACAGGGGAGTGAAAAACTGTTTTTT. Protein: CASSRRQGSEKLFF. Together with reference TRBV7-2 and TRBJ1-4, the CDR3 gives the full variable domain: GAGVSQSPSNKVTEKGKDVELRCDPISGHTALYWYRQSLGQGLEFLIYFQGNSAPDKSGLPSDRFSAERTGGSVSTLTIQRTQQEDSAVYLCASSRRQGSEKLFFGSGTQLSVL.

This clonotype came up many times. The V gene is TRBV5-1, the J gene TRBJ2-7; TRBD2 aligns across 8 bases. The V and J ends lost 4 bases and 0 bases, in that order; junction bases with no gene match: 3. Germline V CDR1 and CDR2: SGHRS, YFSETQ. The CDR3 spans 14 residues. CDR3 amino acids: CASSERGSSYEQYF. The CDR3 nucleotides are TGCGCCAGCAGCGAGCGGGGGAGCTCCTACGAGCAGTACTTC.

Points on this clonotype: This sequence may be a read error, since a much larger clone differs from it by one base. CDR3 nucleotides: TGTGCCAGCAGTCTGGTTCTAGCGGGAGCGGTCGGGGAGCTGTTTTTT. Translated: CASSLVLAGAVGELFF. The rearrangement uses TRBV6-1 and TRBJ2-2, with 10 bases aligning to TRBD2. The CDR3 is made up of 16 amino acids. Trimming removed 5 bases from V and 7 bases from J; junction bases left unmatched: 10. The germline CDR1 and CDR2 sequences are MNHNS and SASEGT.

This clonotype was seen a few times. The CDR3 DNA is TGTGCCAGCAGTTTGGGGGAGTCGAAGTACTTC. This encodes CASSLGESKYF. The chain links TRBV12-3 or TRBV12-4 to TRBJ2-5; D possibly matches TRBD1 or TRBD2 (5 bases each). V was shortened by 3 bases and J by 12 bases, with 11 bases between the two germline ends. The CDR3 consists of 11 residues.

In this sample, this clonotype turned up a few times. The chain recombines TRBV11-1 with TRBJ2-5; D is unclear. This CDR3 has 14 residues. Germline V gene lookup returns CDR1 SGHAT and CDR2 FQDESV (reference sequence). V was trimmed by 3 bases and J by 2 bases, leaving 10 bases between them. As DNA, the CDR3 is TGTGCCAGCAGCTTGGCGACACCTCAAGAGACCCAGTACTTC. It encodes CASSLATPQETQYF.

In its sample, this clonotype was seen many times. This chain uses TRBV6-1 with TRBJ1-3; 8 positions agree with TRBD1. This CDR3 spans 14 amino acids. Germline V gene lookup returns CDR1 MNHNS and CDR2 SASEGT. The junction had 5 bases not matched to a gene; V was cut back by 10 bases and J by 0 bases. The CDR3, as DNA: TGTGCCATTGTGGACAGGGACTCTGGAAACACCATATATTTT. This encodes CAIVDRDSGNTIYF.

This CDR3 reads CASRPGLADTQYF. In DNA, the CDR3 is TGTGCCAGCAGGCCGGGACTAGCCGATACGCAGTATTTT. The chain recombines TRBV7-9 with TRBJ2-3; 9 positions match TRBD2. This CDR3 has 13 amino acids. Germline V gene lookup returns CDR1 SEHNR and CDR2 FQNEAQ (reference sequence). The ends lost 6 bases at V and 6 bases at J; junction bases unmatched: 4.

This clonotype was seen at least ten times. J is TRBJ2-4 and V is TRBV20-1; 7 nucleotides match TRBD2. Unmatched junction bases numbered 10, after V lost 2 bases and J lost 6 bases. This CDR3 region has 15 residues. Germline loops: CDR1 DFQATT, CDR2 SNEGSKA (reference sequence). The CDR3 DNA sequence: TGCAGTGCTAGAATAGTGGCGGGAGTGGGAAACATTCAGTACTTC. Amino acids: CSARIVAGVGNIQYF.

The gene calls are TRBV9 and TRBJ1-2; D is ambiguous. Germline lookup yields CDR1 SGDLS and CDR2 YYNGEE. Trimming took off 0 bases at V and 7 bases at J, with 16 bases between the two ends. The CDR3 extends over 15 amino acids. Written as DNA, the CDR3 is TGTGCCAGCAGCGTAGAGGACCGAGGTCTTGCTGGCTACACCTTC. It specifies CASSVEDRGLAGYTF.

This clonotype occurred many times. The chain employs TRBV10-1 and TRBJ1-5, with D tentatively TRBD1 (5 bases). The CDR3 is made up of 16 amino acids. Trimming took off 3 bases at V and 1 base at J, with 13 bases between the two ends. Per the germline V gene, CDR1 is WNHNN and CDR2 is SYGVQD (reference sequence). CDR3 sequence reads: CASSEVWTISNQPQHF. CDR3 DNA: TGCGCCAGCAGTGAAGTCTGGACAATAAGCAATCAGCCCCAGCATTTT.

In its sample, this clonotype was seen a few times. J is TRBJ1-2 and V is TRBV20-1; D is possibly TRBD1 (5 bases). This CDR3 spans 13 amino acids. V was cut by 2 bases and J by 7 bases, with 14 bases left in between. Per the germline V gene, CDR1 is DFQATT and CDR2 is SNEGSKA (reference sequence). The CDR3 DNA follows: TGCAGTGCTAGACGGTCAGGGTTCGGTGGCTACACCTTC. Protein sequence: CSARRSGFGGYTF.

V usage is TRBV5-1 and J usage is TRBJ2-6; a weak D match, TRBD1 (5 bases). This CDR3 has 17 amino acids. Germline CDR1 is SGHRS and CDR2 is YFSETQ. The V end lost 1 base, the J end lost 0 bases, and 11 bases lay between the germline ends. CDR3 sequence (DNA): TGCGCCAGCAGCTTGTCCGGACACCCCTCTGGGGCCAACGTCCTGACTTTC. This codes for CASSLSGHPSGANVLTF.

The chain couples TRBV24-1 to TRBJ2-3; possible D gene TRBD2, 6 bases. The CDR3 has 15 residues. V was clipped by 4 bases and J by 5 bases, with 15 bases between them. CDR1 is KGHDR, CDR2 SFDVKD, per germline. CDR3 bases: TGTGCCACCAGTGACCCTAGACCCGGGAGAGATACGCAGTATTTT. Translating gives CATSDPRPGRDTQYF.

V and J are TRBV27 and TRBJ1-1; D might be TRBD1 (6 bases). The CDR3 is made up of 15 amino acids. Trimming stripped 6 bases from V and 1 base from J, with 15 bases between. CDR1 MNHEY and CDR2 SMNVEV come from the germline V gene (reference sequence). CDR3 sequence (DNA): TGTGCCAGCAGCCCCATTAAGACAGGGAACACTGAAGCTTTCTTT. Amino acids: CASSPIKTGNTEAFF.

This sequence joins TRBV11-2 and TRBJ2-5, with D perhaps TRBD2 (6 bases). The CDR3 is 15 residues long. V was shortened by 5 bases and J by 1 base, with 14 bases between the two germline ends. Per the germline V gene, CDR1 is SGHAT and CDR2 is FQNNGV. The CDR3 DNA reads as TGTGCCAGCAGCCTGGTGGGAGGAGTCCAAGAGACCCAGTACTTC. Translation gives CASSLVGGVQETQYF.

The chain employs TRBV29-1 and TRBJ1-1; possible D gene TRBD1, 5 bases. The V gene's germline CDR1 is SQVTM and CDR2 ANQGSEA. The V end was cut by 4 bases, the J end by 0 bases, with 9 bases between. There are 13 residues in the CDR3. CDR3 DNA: TGCAGCGTTGCCGGGGGGATGAACACTGAAGCTTTCTTT. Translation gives CSVAGGMNTEAFF.

CDR3 in DNA: TGTGCCAGCAGATTTGGGGTGATAAATTCACCCCTCCACTTT. It codes for CASRFGVINSPLHF. This chain joins TRBV6-1 and TRBJ1-6, with D unclear. Germline V CDR1 and CDR2: MNHNS, SASEGT. Trimming shortened V by 6 bases and J by 7 bases, and 13 bases separated the two germline ends. The CDR3 length is 14 residues.

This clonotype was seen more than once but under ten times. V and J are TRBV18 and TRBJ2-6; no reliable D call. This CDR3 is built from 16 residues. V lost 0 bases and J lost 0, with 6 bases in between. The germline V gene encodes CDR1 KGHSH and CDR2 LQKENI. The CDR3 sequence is CASSPPQISGANVLTF. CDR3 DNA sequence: TGTGCCAGCTCACCACCCCAGATCTCTGGGGCCAACGTCCTGACTTTC.

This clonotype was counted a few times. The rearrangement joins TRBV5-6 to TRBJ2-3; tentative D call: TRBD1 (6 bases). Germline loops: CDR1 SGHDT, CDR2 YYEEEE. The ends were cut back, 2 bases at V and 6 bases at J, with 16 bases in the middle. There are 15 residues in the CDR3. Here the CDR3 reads CASSLTDSSRDTQYF. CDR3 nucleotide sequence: TGTGCCAGCAGCTTAACGGACAGCTCGCGGGATACGCAGTATTTT.

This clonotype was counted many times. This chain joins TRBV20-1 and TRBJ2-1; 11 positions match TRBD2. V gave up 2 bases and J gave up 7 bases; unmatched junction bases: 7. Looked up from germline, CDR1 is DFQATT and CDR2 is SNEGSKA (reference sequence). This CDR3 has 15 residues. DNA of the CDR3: TGCAGTGCTAGACCACCGGGACTAGCGGCGAATGAGCAGTTCTTC. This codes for CSARPPGLAANEQFF.

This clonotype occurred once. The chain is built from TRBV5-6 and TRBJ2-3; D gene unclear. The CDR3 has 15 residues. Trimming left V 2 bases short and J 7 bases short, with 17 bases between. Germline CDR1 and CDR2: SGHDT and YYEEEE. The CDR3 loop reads CASSFFSPAENTQYF. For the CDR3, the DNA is TGTGCCAGCAGCTTTTTTAGCCCCGCGGAAAATACGCAGTATTTT.

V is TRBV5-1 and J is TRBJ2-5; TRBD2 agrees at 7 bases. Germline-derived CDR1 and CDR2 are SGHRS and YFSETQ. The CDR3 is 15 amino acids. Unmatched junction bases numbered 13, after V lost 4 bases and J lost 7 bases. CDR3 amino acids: CASSPSGVGRGTQYF. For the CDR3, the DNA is TGCGCCAGCAGCCCCAGCGGGGTCGGCCGTGGGACCCAGTACTTC.